This entry describes one T cell receptor beta chain. Its antigen is still unknown. Base qualities are not recorded, but no much larger clone differs from it by a single base. Separate from the roughly 650-subject first cohort, the validation cohort of 95 to 150 subjects was the group to which the donors belonged. Library preparation employed the immunoSEQ multiplex PCR assay. On the authors' methods: A statistical classification framework was developed to diagnose cytomegalovirus status using the catalog of TCR beta chain sequences. Held by TCRdb, this immuneACCESS table contains in-frame sequences only and omits some clones. Under half of the omission traces to an unresolved V gene where checked; the cause of the rest is unknown. That table is the source of V, J and clone size, and D and trimming were worked out from the DNA. The sample table shows 150,000 to 180,000 clones, and 70% to 90% are seen once. The ten largest make up about a fifth of the sample.

From a lookup of the germline V gene (reference sequence), CDR1 and CDR2 are SGHKS and YYEKEE. The V end gives up 3 bases and the J end 3 bases, leaving 6 bases in the junction not matched to a gene. Including the terminal cysteine and phenylalanine, the CDR3 comprises 15 residues. The read is trimmed to its CDR3 DNA, 45 bases read in frame from base 1. The data were taken from a study of cytomegalovirus exposure and HLA in healthy donors (dated by TCRdb to about 2017). At the level of the whole study: A later analysis indicated that the 120 validation repertoires were generated on the platform also employed for the roughly 650 repertoires of the first cohort. To predict cytomegalovirus infection status, the study brought together high-throughput TCR immunosequencing, statistical association of individual TCRs with disease status, and machine learning. The study aimed to test whether cataloging public T cell receptors could reveal signatures of past pathogen exposure. Besides the first cohort of 666 subjects, a separate validation cohort made up of roughly 120 different subjects was used.

Paper-wide results and their limitations: Cytomegalovirus status was reported to be diagnosed by the classifier with high specificity and sensitivity in both the original and validation cohorts. A later analysis had no HLA typing for the validation cohort, so co-occurrence there was scored across all 110 or so repertoires. A few of the identified cytomegalovirus-associated TCR beta chains were confirmed in vitro to be specific for cytomegalovirus antigens. In a later analysis, TCRs clustered in the first cohort were found to also tend to co-occur in the roughly 120 validation repertoires, with approximately 95% of cluster scores above 0. While some public TCRs were present in many individuals, most TCR sequences turned up only very rarely across donors. According to the authors, the approach could potentially be generalized to other disease states and immunological phenotypes. A total of fewer than 200 TCR beta chains were listed by the study as associated with cytomegalovirus.

Rearrangement joined TRBV5-5 to TRBJ2-7, with 10 bases aligning to TRBD2. Sequenced input: PBMCs. The sequence derives from a man between 18 and 29 years old in good health and CMV-seropositive. DNA sequence: TGTGCCAGCAGCTCCCTAGCGGGAGTTAACTACGAGCAGTACTTC. This yields the protein CASSSLAGVNYEQYF.